This TCR beta chain was profiled in a study of early stage breast cancer tumors. Overall study context: Of some 15 invasive breast tumors, fewer than 13 were hormone receptor-positive, HER2-negative.

Study conclusions and caveats: Commonly generated sequences made up most enriched TCRB sequences shared between patients. Tumors had roughly 2.5-fold higher T cell density than normal breast.

About this clone: Antigen: not known.

Sequenced by immunoSEQ multiplex PCR; TCRdb stores in-frame clones only, minus some. The table includes roughly 53,000 clones, around nine tenths detected once. The V and J ends lost 2 bases and 8 bases respectively, with 19 bases between them. The CDR3 consists of 16 residues. In germline, CDR1 is SGHNT, CDR2 YENEEA. The chain employs TRBV11-3 and TRBJ2-1; D is perhaps TRBD1 (5 bases). The sequenced sample consisted of blood. The sequence came from a person between 65 and 79 years old with breast cancer. For the CDR3, the DNA is TGTGCCAGCAGCTTAATGTTACAGGCTCCGTGGGATGAGCAGTTCTTC. As protein: CASSLMLQAPWDEQFF.